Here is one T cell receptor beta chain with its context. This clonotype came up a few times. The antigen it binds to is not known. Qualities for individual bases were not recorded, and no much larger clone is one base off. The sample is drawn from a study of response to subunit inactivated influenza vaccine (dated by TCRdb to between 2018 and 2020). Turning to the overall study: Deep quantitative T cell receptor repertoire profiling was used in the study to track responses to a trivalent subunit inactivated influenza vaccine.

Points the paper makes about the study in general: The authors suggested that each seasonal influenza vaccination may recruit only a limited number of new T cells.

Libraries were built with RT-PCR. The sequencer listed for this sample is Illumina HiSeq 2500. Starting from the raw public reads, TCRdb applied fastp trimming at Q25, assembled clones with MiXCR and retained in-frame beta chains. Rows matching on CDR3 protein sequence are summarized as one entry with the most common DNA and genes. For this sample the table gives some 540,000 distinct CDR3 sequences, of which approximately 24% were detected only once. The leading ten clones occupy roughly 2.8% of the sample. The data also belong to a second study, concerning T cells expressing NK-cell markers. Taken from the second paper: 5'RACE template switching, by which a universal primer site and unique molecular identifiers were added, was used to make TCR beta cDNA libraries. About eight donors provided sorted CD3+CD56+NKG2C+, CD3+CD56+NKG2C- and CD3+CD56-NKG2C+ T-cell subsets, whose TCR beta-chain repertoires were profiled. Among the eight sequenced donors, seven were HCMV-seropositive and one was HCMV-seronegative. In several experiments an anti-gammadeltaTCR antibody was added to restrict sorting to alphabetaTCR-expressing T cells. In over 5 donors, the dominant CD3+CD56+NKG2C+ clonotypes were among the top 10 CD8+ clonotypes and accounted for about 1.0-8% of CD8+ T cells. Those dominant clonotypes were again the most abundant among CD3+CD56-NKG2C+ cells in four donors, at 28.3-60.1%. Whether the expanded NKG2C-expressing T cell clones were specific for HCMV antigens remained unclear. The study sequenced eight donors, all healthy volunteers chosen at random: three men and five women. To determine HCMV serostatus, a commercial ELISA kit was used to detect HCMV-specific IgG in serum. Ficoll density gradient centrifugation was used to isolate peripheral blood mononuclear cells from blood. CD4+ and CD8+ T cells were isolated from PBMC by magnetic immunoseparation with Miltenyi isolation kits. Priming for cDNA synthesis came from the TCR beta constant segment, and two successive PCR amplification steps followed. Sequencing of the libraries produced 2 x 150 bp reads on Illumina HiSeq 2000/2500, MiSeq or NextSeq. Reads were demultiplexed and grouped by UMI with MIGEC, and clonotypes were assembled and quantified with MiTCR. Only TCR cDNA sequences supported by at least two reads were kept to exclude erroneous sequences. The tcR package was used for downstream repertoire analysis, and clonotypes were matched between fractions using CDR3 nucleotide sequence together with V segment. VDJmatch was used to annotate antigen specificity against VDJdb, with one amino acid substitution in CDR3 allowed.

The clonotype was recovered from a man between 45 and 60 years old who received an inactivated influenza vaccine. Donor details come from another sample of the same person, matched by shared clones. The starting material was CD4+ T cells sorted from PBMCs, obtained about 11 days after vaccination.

The sequenced DNA: TGCAGCTCTCCGGGACGTAACGGGGAGACCCAGTACTTC. Its product reads: CSSPGRNGETQYF. The chain joins TRBV29-1 to TRBJ2-5; the D call is possibly TRBD1 or TRBD2, each sharing 5 bases. CDR1 and CDR2 were assigned from the germline V gene as SQVTM and ANQGSEA. The V and J ends are trimmed by 8 bases and 5 bases, leaving 18 bases between them. Including the terminal cysteine and phenylalanine, the CDR3 comprises 13 residues. Only the CDR3 DNA is retained, 39 bases long and in frame from the first base.